A single sample gave rise to the 5 T cell receptor beta chains below, sequenced in a study of spatial heterogeneity in lung cancer. MiXCR, run by TCRdb on the 5' RACE reads, gives a single entry per CDR3 protein. The data contain about 140 distinct CDR3 sequences, 15% to 20% of them seen just once; the ten biggest clones take up under 45%. Time point reported: sample taken at primary tumor resection. The specimen comprised normal lung tissue next to the tumor, sampled at surgery. Receptors were obtained from a male donor with early-stage non-small cell lung cancer.

On this clonotype: The library was prepared for alpha chains; this beta chain is a stray read, so its frequency means little. V gene TRBV11-3 combines with J gene TRBJ2-3; 11 nucleotides agree with TRBD2. Germline CDR1 SGHNT, CDR2 YENEEA. The CDR3 consists of 14 residues. The V segment lost 3 bases and the J segment 6 bases; nucleotides outside the gene matches: 2. This CDR3 is CASSFTSGSDTQYF. DNA for the CDR3: TGTGCCAGCAGCTTCACTAGCGGGAGCGATACGCAGTATTTT.

Within the sample, this clonotype is hyperexpanded. The library was built for alpha chains, so this beta chain is an off-target read and its size means little. The genes are TRBV10-3 and TRBJ2-3, with D perhaps TRBD1 (6 bases). V was clipped by 9 bases and J by 6 bases, with 16 bases between them. The V gene's germline CDR1 is ENHRY and CDR2 SYGVKD. The CDR3 has 13 amino acids. CDR3 amino acids: CAMTGTQGDTQYF. The CDR3 DNA is TGTGCCATGACCGGGACCCAGGGGGATACGCAGTATTTT.

In regard to this clonotype: For a library built for alpha chains, this beta chain is a stray read; little rests on its size. This chain connects TRBV6-5 to TRBJ1-1; D is perhaps TRBD1 (6 bases). This CDR3 is 11 amino acids long. Germline loops: CDR1 MNHEY, CDR2 SVGAGI. Trimming removed 4 bases from V and 8 bases from J, with 8 bases in between. This chain's CDR3 is CASSFDREAFF. CDR3 sequence (DNA): TGTGCCAGCAGTTTCGACAGGGAAGCTTTCTTT.

Relative to its sample, this clonotype is hyperexpanded. Within a library made for alpha chains, this beta chain is off target, and its count is uninformative. The rearrangement joins TRBV29-1 to TRBJ2-3, with unresolved D. Trimming pared 7 bases from V and 7 bases from J, leaving 12 bases between. The CDR3 is made up of 11 amino acids. Germline-derived CDR1 and CDR2 are SQVTM and ANQGSEA. The CDR3 bases are TGCAGCGCCTGGAATTTGAATACGCAGTATTTT. As protein: CSAWNLNTQYF.

There are a few counts of this clonotype. With the library built for alpha chains, this beta chain is off target and its frequency is not meaningful. The chain joins TRBV19 to TRBJ2-7; TRBD2 matches at 10 bases. The CDR3 extends over 16 amino acids. Losses at the gene ends were 3 bases for V and 0 bases for J; bases not matched to a gene: 5. CDR1 is LNHDA, CDR2 SQIVND, per germline (reference sequence). The CDR3 here is CASSMGPSGSSYEQYF. In DNA, the CDR3 is TGTGCCAGTAGTATGGGTCCTAGCGGGAGCTCCTACGAGCAGTACTTC. Drawing the rest from reference TRBV19 and TRBJ2-7, the complete variable domain is DGGITQSPKYLFRKEGQNVTLSCEQNLNHDAMYWYRQDPGQGLRLIYYSQIVNDFQKGDIAEGYSVSREKKESFPLTVTSAQKNPTAFYLCASSMGPSGSSYEQYFGPGTRLTVT.